These T cell receptor beta chains were read from a single sample in a study of shared clonotypes between healthy human individuals. Clones were sequenced by immunoSEQ multiplex PCR, and TCRdb holds only the in-frame ones, with some missing. The table shows more than 2,000,000 clones, with around 94% occurring only once. The sample consisted of naive CD4+ T cells sorted from blood. These receptors all come from a man between 18 and 29 years old in good health. The CDR3 runs from the conserved cysteine through the conserved F or W. Each record gives: clone size, V gene, J gene, CDR3 protein. Only part of the rows carry a size: once, few, many, or a class if the clone is expanded.

abundance: NA; v_gene: TRBV6-1; j_gene: TRBJ2-7; CDR3aa: CASSDQRRGYEQYF
abundance: NA; v_gene: TRBV15; j_gene: TRBJ2-3; CDR3aa: CATSRPRSSTDTQYF
abundance: NA; v_gene: TRBV9; j_gene: TRBJ2-3; CDR3aa: CASSVDPVTDTQYF
abundance: NA; v_gene: TRBV6-1; j_gene: TRBJ1-5; CDR3aa: CASSEGGGGAAQPQHF
abundance: NA; v_gene: TRBV5-1; j_gene: TRBJ2-5; CDR3aa: CASSLEPSGRVETQYF
abundance: once; v_gene: TRBV5-1; j_gene: TRBJ1-3; CDR3aa: CASSLDGFGGNTIYF
abundance: NA; v_gene: TRBV7-9; j_gene: TRBJ2-1; CDR3aa: CASSLGAGNEQFF
abundance: NA; v_gene: TRBV28; j_gene: TRBJ2-7; CDR3aa: CASSFDWSSSSYEQYF
abundance: few; v_gene: TRBV30; j_gene: TRBJ1-6; CDR3aa: CAWSTGSSYNSPLHF
abundance: NA; v_gene: TRBV30; j_gene: TRBJ2-4; CDR3aa: CAWGGVNIQYF
abundance: NA; v_gene: TRBV5-1; j_gene: TRBJ2-7; CDR3aa: CASSLDPAGGTYEQYF
abundance: NA; v_gene: TRBV6-5; j_gene: TRBJ1-4; CDR3aa: CATTRGQGLSEKLFF
abundance: once; v_gene: TRBV19; j_gene: TRBJ2-7; CDR3aa: CASSSQGAVGPEQYF
abundance: NA; v_gene: TRBV5-1; j_gene: TRBJ1-5; CDR3aa: CASSLGGTAEGQPQHF
abundance: NA; v_gene: TRBV7-2; j_gene: TRBJ2-1; CDR3aa: CASSFRLAGGNEQFF
abundance: once; v_gene: TRBV5-5; j_gene: TRBJ1-5; CDR3aa: CASSPRTGSQPQHF
abundance: NA; v_gene: TRBV6-6; j_gene: TRBJ1-1; CDR3aa: CASTPRGLGSGEAFF
abundance: NA; v_gene: TRBV19; j_gene: TRBJ1-6; CDR3aa: CASTQDSNYNSPLHF
abundance: NA; v_gene: TRBV9; j_gene: TRBJ2-1; CDR3aa: CASSVDSRDNEQFF
abundance: once; v_gene: TRBV7-9; j_gene: TRBJ1-5; CDR3aa: CASSLGVGGQGDQPQHF
abundance: NA; v_gene: TRBV6-6; j_gene: TRBJ1-5; CDR3aa: CASTPGQQPQHF
abundance: once; v_gene: TRBV10-3; j_gene: TRBJ2-3; CDR3aa: CAISESIGGPSTDTQYF
abundance: once; v_gene: TRBV10-3; j_gene: TRBJ2-2; CDR3aa: CAITPSGGKLGELFF
abundance: NA; v_gene: TRBV5-1; j_gene: TRBJ1-1; CDR3aa: CASSLRNREMNTEAFF
abundance: NA; v_gene: TRBV6-1; j_gene: TRBJ2-7; CDR3aa: CASSSDIPEQYF
abundance: NA; v_gene: TRBV6-5; j_gene: TRBJ2-7; CDR3aa: CASSYSRGSSYEQYF
abundance: NA; v_gene: TRBV2; j_gene: TRBJ2-5; CDR3aa: CASNRGTGGKETQYF
abundance: NA; v_gene: TRBV19; j_gene: TRBJ1-6; CDR3aa: CASSVTGGYNSPLHF
abundance: NA; v_gene: TRBV5-1; j_gene: TRBJ1-6; CDR3aa: CASGPANSPLHF
abundance: NA; v_gene: TRBV14; j_gene: TRBJ2-2; CDR3aa: CASSQNTGELFF
abundance: once; v_gene: TRBV2; j_gene: TRBJ1-4; CDR3aa: CASSELQGLEKLFF
abundance: NA; v_gene: TRBV19; j_gene: TRBJ2-3; CDR3aa: CATSEAGGTDTQYF
abundance: few; v_gene: TRBV25-1; j_gene: TRBJ1-6; CDR3aa: CASSEFYRDALHF
abundance: NA; v_gene: TRBV30; j_gene: TRBJ1-5; CDR3aa: CACETGNSNQPQHF
abundance: NA; v_gene: TRBV6-5; j_gene: TRBJ1-1; CDR3aa: CASSYGELNTEAFF
abundance: NA; v_gene: TRBV7-9; j_gene: TRBJ1-1; CDR3aa: CASSQQGALNTEAFF
abundance: NA; v_gene: TRBV6-1; j_gene: TRBJ2-7; CDR3aa: CAISDGRGLTYEQYF
abundance: NA; v_gene: TRBV14; j_gene: TRBJ1-3; CDR3aa: CASSPGTAGNTIYF
abundance: NA; v_gene: TRBV19; j_gene: TRBJ2-7; CDR3aa: CATTDPPKQYF
abundance: NA; v_gene: TRBV27; j_gene: TRBJ2-1; CDR3aa: CASSFTGTLGYEQFF
abundance: NA; v_gene: TRBV18; j_gene: TRBJ1-1; CDR3aa: CASSPPPVNTEAFF
abundance: NA; v_gene: TRBV28; j_gene: TRBJ2-5; CDR3aa: CASSLDQETQYF
abundance: NA; v_gene: TRBV28; j_gene: TRBJ1-1; CDR3aa: CASSLMTGSFQAFF
abundance: NA; v_gene: TRBV28; j_gene: TRBJ2-6; CDR3aa: CASSLGGPGANVLTF
abundance: NA; v_gene: TRBV5-1; j_gene: TRBJ2-3; CDR3aa: CASSLPSGGADTQYF
abundance: NA; v_gene: TRBV14; j_gene: TRBJ2-3; CDR3aa: CASSHLGAGPTDTQYF
abundance: NA; v_gene: TRBV5-4; j_gene: TRBJ1-4; CDR3aa: CASSRGQVEGNEKLFF
abundance: once; v_gene: TRBV4-1; j_gene: TRBJ2-3; CDR3aa: CASSLTGVSTDTQYF
abundance: once; v_gene: TRBV5-6; j_gene: TRBJ2-1; CDR3aa: CASTLAGRTYNEQFF